This T cell receptor beta chain was observed in a study of human T cells and chemical hapten exposure. Trimming stripped 3 bases from V and 5 bases from J, with 2 bases between. Germline values: CDR1 SGHRS, CDR2 YFSETQ. This CDR3 comprises 10 residues. TCRdb used MiXCR to reprocess the RACE reads, holding one entry per CDR3 protein. The profile shows about 190,000 distinct CDR3 sequences, under 25% of them singletons. The sample's time point: patch test 3, about 24 weeks after DPC sensitization. Treatment reported: therapeutic diphenylcyclopropenone sensitization with weekly scalp DPC. The gene calls are TRBV5-1 and TRBJ1-1, with D unresolved. This sequence originates from a woman between 40 and 50 years old with alopecia areata. Some clones in this sample may be carry-over from other donors' samples. The sequenced sample was whole blood, obtained in connection with sensitization to the hapten diphenylcyclopropenone (DPC). The CDR3 sequence: CASSWTEAFF. For the CDR3, the DNA is TGCGCCAGCAGCTGGACTGAAGCTTTCTTT.